This T cell receptor (beta chain) was recorded in a study of identical twins. Study-wide points: Carriage of fewer insertions was seen in abundant cord blood beta clonotypes, whereas memory repertoires showed none. For out-of-frame alpha sequences shared by twins, low generation probability was in excess.

All donors were healthy, and all were Caucasian. Carrying unique molecular identifiers, the cDNA also gained a universal primer site through template switching. TCRdb passed the 5' RACE reads through MiXCR, listing each CDR3 protein once. The top ten clones hold around 3.2% of a sample with around 570,000 distinct CDR3 sequences, roughly 9.5% of them seen once. The V gene end was trimmed by 4 bases and the J gene end by 4 bases; junction bases not matched to a gene: 9. This CDR3 has 17 residues. CDR1 and CDR2 (germline): MNHEY, SVGAGI. This clonotype was recorded a few times. As yet, its antigen is unknown. The sample was also linked to a second study, of yellow fever vaccine responses in identical twins.

This clonotype originated in a woman aged 18-35 years in good health. The chain is built from TRBV6-5 and TRBJ2-1; TRBD1 matches at 11 bases. The sample was PBMCs. CDR3 coding DNA: TGTGCCAGCAGTTTGTTCACCGGGACAGGGGGGTACAATGAGCAGTTCTTC. Protein product: CASSLFTGTGGYNEQFF.